This TCR beta chain was identified during a study of blood T cell repertoires in COVID-19. Study at large: COVID-19 samples, acute and convalescent, were from the United States, Italy and Spain.

In the study's own analysis: Amplified reference gene primers provided the basis for estimating nucleated cell counts. The assay was immunoSEQ multiplex PCR, and TCRdb's table has in-frame clones only and misses some. V and J calls plus clone size are reproduced from that table; the DNA served to infer D and trimming. The data contain under 400,000 clones, 86% of them singletons. The V gene's germline CDR1 is LGHDT and CDR2 YNNKEL (reference sequence). Trimming stripped 6 bases from V and 7 bases from J, with 16 bases between. The CDR3 loop spans 14 amino acids. This TCR derives from a woman aged 40 to 50 with acute COVID-19. The sample comprised PBMCs or T cells enriched from blood (not recorded which). This chain connects TRBV3-1 (or the pseudogene TRBV3-2) to TRBJ2-1; possible D gene TRBD1, 7 bases. CDR3 in DNA: TGTGCCAGCAGGGGCGGAGGGGGCAAGAATGAGCAGTTCTTC. Translation gives CASRGGGGKNEQFF.